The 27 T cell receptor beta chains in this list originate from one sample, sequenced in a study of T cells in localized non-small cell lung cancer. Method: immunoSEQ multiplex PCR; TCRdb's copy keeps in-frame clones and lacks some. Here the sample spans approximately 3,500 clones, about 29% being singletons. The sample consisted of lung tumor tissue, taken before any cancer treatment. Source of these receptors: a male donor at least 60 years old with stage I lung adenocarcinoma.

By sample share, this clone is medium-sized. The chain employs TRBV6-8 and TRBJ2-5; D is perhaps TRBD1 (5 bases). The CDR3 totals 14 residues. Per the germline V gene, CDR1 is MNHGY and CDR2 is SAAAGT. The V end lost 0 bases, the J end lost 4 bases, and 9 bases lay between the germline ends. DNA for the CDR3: TGTGCCAGCAGTTACTCGACGCAGGGAGAGACCCAGTACTTC. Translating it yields CASSYSTQGETQYF.

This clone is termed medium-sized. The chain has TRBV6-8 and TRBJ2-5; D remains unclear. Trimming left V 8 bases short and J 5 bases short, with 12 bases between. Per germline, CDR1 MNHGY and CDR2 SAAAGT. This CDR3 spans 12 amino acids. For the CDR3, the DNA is TGTGCCAGCTTAGATCTCAGGGAGACCCAGTACTTC. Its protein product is CASLDLRETQYF.

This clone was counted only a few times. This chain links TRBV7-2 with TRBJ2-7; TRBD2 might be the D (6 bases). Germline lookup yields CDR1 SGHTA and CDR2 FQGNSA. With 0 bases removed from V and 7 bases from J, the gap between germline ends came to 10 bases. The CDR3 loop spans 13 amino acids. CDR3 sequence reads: CASSLAPGREQYF. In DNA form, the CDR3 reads TGTGCCAGCAGCTTAGCGCCGGGGAGGGAGCAGTACTTC.

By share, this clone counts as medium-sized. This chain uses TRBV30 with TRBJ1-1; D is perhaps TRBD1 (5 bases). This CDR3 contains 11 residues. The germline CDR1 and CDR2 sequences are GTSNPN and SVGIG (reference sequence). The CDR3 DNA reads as TGTGCTGACGGGACGAACACTGAAGCTTTCTTT. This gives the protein CADGTNTEAFF.

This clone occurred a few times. The CDR3 sequence: CATSRDARGFEAFF. The CDR3 bases are TGTGCCACCAGCAGAGATGCGAGGGGATTTGAAGCTTTCTTT. The rearrangement uses TRBV15 and TRBJ1-1, with D possibly being TRBD1 (5 bases). The germline V gene encodes CDR1 LNHNV and CDR2 YYDKDF (reference sequence). This CDR3 spans 14 amino acids. Trimming shortened V by 0 bases and J by 7 bases, and 12 bases separated the two germline ends. The full variable domain, its missing parts supplied by reference TRBV15 and TRBJ1-1, is DAMVIQNPRYQVTQFGKPVTLSCSQTLNHNVMYWYQQKSSQAPKLLFHYYDKDFNNEADTPDNFQSRRPNTSFCFLDIRSPGLGDTAMYLCATSRDARGFEAFFGQGTRLTVV.

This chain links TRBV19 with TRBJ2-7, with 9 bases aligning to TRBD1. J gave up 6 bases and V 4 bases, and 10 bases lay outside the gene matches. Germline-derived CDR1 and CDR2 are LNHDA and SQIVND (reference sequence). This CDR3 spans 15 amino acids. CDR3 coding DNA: TGTGCCAGTAGTACCGACGGGACAGGGCTTCGCGAGCAGTACTTC. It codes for CASSTDGTGLREQYF.

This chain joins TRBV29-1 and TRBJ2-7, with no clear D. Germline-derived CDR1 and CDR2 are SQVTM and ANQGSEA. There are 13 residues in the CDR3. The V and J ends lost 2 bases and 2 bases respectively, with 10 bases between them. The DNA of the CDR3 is TGCAGCGTTGAAAAGGCTCTCACCTACGAGCAGTACTTC. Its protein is CSVEKALTYEQYF.

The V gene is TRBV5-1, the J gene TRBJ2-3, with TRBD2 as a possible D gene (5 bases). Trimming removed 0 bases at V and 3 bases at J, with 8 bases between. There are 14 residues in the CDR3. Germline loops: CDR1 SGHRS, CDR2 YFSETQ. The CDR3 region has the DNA TGCGCCAGCAGCTTGGACGGGATGACAGATACGCAGTATTTT. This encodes CASSLDGMTDTQYF. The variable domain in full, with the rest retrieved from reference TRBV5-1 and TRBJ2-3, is KAGVTQTPRYLIKTRGQQVTLSCSPISGHRSVSWYQQTPGQGLQFLFEYFSETQRNKGNFPGRFSGRQFSNSRSEMNVSTLELGDSALYLCASSLDGMTDTQYFGPGTRLTVL.

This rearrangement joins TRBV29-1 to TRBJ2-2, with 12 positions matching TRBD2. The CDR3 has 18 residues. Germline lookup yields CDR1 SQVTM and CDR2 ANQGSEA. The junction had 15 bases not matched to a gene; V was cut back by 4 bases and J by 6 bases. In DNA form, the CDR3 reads TGCAGCGTTGGGGCCCCTGGAGCTAGCGGGAGGGAGGCCGGGGAGCTGTTTTTT. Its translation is CSVGAPGASGREAGELFF.

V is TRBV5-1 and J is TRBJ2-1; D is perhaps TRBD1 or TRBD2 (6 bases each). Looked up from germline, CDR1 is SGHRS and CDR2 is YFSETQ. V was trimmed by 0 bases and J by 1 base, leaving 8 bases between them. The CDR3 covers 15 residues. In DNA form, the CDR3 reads TGCGCCAGCAGCTTGGAGGGGGGATCCTACAATGAGCAGTTCTTC. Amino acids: CASSLEGGSYNEQFF.

CDR3 bases: TGCGCCAGCAGCTCGACAGGGGGGGGCCATGAGCAGTTCTTC. It specifies CASSSTGGGHEQFF. The rearrangement links TRBV5-1 to TRBJ2-1; 9 bases line up with TRBD1. CDR3 length: 14 amino acids. Germline trimming cut 3 bases from V and 8 bases from J; bases unmatched to any gene: 6. CDR1 and CDR2 from the germline V gene are SGHRS and YFSETQ.

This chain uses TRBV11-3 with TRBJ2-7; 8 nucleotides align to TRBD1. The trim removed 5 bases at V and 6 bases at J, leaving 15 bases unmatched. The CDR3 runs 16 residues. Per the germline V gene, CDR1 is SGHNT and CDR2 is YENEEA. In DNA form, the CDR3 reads TGTGCCAGCAGCCCCCCGGGACAGGTCCGCCTAATCGAGCAGTACTTC. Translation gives CASSPPGQVRLIEQYF.

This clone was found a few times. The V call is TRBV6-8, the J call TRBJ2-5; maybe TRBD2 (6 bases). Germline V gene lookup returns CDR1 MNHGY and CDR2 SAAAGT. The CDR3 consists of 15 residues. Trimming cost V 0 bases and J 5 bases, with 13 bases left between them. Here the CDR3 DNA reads TGTGCCAGCAGTTACTCGAGAACCAGCGGGGAGACCCAGTACTTC. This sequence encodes CASSYSRTSGETQYF.

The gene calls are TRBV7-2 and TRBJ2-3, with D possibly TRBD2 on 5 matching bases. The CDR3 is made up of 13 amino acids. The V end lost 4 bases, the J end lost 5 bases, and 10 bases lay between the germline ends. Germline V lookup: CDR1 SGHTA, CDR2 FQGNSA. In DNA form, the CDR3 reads TGTGCCAGCAGCTCTGACCGGGGAGATACGCAGTATTTT. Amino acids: CASSSDRGDTQYF.

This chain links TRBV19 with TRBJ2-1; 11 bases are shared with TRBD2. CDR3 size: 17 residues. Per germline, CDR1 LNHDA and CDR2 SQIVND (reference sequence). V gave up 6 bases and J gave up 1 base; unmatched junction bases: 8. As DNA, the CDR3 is TGTGCCAGTAGCGCCCCTAGCGGGGGGTTATCCTACAATGAGCAGTTCTTC. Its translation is CASSAPSGGLSYNEQFF.

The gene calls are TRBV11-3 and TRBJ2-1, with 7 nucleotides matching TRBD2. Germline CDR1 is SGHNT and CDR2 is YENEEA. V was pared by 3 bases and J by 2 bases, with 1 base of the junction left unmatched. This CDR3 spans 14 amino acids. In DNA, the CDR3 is TGTGCCAGCAGCTTGGCGGGAGCCTACAATGAGCAGTTCTTC. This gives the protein CASSLAGAYNEQFF.

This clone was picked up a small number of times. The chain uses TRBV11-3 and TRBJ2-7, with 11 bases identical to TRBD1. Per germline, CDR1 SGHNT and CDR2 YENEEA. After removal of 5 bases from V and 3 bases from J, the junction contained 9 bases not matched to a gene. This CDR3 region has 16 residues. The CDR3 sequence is CASSQVLGTGGYEQYF. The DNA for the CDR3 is TGTGCCAGCAGCCAAGTCCTAGGGACAGGGGGCTACGAGCAGTACTTC. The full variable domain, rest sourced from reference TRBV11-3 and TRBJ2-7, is EAGVVQSPRYKIIEKKQPVAFWCNPISGHNTLYWYLQNLGQGPELLIRYENEEAVDDSQLPKDRFSAERLKGVDSTLKIQPAELGDSAVYLCASSQVLGTGGYEQYFGPGTRLTVT.

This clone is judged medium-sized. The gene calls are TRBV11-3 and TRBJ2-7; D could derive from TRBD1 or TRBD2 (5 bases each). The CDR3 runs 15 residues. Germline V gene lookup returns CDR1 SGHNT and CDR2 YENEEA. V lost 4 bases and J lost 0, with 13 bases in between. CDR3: CASSWDGASSYEQYF. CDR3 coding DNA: TGTGCCAGCAGCTGGGACGGAGCGAGCTCCTACGAGCAGTACTTC.

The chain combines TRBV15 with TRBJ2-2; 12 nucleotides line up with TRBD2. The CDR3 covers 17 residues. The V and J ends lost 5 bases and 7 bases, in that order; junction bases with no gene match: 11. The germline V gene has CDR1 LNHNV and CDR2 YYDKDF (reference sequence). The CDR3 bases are TGTGCCACCAGCCTTCGACTAGCGGGAGATATAAGCGGGGAGCTGTTTTTT. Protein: CATSLRLAGDISGELFF.

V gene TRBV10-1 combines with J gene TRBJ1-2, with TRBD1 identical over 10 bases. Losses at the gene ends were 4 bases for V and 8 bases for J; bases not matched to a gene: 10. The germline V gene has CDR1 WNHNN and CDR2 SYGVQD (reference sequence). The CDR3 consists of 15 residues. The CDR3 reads CASSASGTGVEGYTF. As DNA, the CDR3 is TGCGCCAGCAGTGCCTCCGGGACAGGGGTGGAAGGCTACACCTTC.

The CDR3 spells CASSQDTAPKGNTEAFF. As DNA, the CDR3 is TGCGCCAGCAGCCAAGATACCGCCCCGAAGGGGAACACTGAAGCTTTCTTT. The rearrangement joins TRBV4-1 to TRBJ1-1; D not resolved. V lost 0 bases to trimming and J lost 1 base, with 15 bases between them. CDR3 length equals 17 residues. Germline CDR1 MGHRA, CDR2 YSYEKL.

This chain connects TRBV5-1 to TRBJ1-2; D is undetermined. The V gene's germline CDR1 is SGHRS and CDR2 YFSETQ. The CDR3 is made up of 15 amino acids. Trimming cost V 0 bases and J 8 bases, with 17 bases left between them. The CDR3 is CASSLVAGSITGYTF. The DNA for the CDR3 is TGCGCCAGCAGCTTGGTAGCCGGCTCAATAACGGGCTACACCTTC.

As DNA, the CDR3 is TGCGCCAGCAGCTTGGGGCAGGGGGCTAGTTCACCCCTCCACTTT. Protein: CASSLGQGASSPLHF. The chain links TRBV5-1 to TRBJ1-6; 8 positions agree with TRBD1. The CDR3 is 15 residues long. The trim removed 0 bases at V and 9 bases at J, leaving 5 bases unmatched. Germline-derived CDR1 and CDR2 are SGHRS and YFSETQ.

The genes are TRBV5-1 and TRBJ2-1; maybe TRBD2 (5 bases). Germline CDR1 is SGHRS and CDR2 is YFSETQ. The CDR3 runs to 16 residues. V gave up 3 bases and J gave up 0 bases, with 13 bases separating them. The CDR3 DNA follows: TGCGCCAGCAGCTCACTTACGGGGAGCTCCTACAATGAGCAGTTCTTC. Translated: CASSSLTGSSYNEQFF. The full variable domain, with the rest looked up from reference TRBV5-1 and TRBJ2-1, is KAGVTQTPRYLIKTRGQQVTLSCSPISGHRSVSWYQQTPGQGLQFLFEYFSETQRNKGNFPGRFSGRQFSNSRSEMNVSTLELGDSALYLCASSSLTGSSYNEQFFGPGTRLTVL.

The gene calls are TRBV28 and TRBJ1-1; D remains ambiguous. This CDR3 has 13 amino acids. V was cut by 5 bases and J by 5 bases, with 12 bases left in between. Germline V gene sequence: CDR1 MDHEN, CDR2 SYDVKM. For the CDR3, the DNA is TGTGCCAGCAGTCTCAATCCTAAGACTGAAGCTTTCTTT. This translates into CASSLNPKTEAFF.

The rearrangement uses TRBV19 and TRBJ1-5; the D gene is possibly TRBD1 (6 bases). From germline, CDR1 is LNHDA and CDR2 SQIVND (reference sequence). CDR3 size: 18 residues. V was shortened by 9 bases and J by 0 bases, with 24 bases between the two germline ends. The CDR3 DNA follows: TGTGCCAGCCAAACTATGACAGGTTTTCAGTATAGCAATCAGCCCCAGCATTTT. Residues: CASQTMTGFQYSNQPQHF.

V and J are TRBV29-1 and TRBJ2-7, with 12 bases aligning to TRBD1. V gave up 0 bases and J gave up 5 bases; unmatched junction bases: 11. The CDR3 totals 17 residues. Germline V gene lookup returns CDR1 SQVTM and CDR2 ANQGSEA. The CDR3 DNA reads TGCAGCGTTGAAGATGGAAAGAGGGACAGGGGGCGCGACGAGCAGTACTTC. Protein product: CSVEDGKRDRGRDEQYF.